The rows below give T cell receptor beta chains drawn from one sample of a study of T cells in Graves' hyperthyroidism and ophthalmopathy. MiXCR was run by TCRdb on the multiplex PCR reads, yielding one entry per CDR3 protein. The sample carries approximately 430,000 distinct CDR3 sequences, approximately 15% recorded once. Material: blood. These receptors all come from a woman aged 18-35 years with Graves' hyperthyroidism. Each CDR3 is given with its conserved first and last residue. Each record gives: V gene, J gene, D gene, clone size, CDR3 protein, CDR3 DNA. D genes are given only for firm matches. Size is omitted from some rows. Given values are once, few, many or a class for expanded clones.

V gene: TRBV5-1
J gene: TRBJ2-3
D gene: TRBD1
clone size: few
CDR3 protein: CASSFAVGTGTTDTQYF
CDR3 DNA: TGCGCCAGCAGCTTTGCGGTCGGGACAGGGACAACAGATACGCAGTATTTT

V gene: TRBV20-1
J gene: TRBJ1-2
D gene: TRBD1
clone size: many
CDR3 protein: CSARPKQGRDGYTF
CDR3 DNA: TGCAGTGCTAGACCGAAACAGGGGCGAGATGGCTACACCTTC

V gene: TRBV6-2/TRBV6-3
J gene: TRBJ2-7
D gene: .
clone size: many
CDR3 protein: CASSYGRGFYEQYF
CDR3 DNA: TGTGCCAGCAGTTACGGTCGGGGATTCTACGAGCAGTACTTC

V gene: TRBV20-1
J gene: TRBJ2-7
D gene: .
clone size: .
CDR3 protein: CSARGDRSTYEQYF
CDR3 DNA: TGCAGTGCTAGAGGAGACAGGTCTACCTACGAGCAGTACTTC

V gene: TRBV15
J gene: TRBJ1-1
D gene: .
clone size: .
CDR3 protein: CATSRVNTEAFF
CDR3 DNA: TGTGCCACCAGCAGAGTAAACACTGAAGCTTTCTTT

V gene: TRBV5-1
J gene: TRBJ2-3
D gene: TRBD2
clone size: many
CDR3 protein: CASSLQKLAGVRSTDTQYF
CDR3 DNA: TGCGCCAGCAGCTTGCAAAAACTAGCGGGAGTGAGAAGCACAGATACGCAGTATTTT

V gene: TRBV6-5
J gene: TRBJ1-2
D gene: TRBD1
clone size: .
CDR3 protein: CASSYSTGGGYGYTF
CDR3 DNA: TGTGCCAGCAGTTACTCGACAGGGGGCGGCTATGGCTACACCTTC

V gene: TRBV20-1
J gene: TRBJ2-7
D gene: .
clone size: .
CDR3 protein: CSARDRDNYEQYF
CDR3 DNA: TGCAGTGCTAGAGATCGGGACAACTACGAGCAGTACTTC

V gene: TRBV9
J gene: TRBJ1-1
D gene: .
clone size: .
CDR3 protein: CASSVVGGAPAFF
CDR3 DNA: TGTGCCAGCAGCGTAGTGGGGGGCGCCCCGGCTTTCTTT

V gene: TRBV20-1
J gene: TRBJ2-1
D gene: TRBD2
clone size: many
CDR3 protein: CSARGTSGYNEQFF
CDR3 DNA: TGCAGTGCTAGGGGGACTAGCGGCTACAATGAGCAGTTCTTC

V gene: TRBV20-1
J gene: TRBJ2-1
D gene: .
clone size: many
CDR3 protein: CSATTTHSYNEQFF
CDR3 DNA: TGCAGTGCCACGACTACCCACTCCTACAATGAGCAGTTCTTC

V gene: TRBV28
J gene: TRBJ2-7
D gene: TRBD1
clone size: many
CDR3 protein: CAARGTGQGRYEQYF
CDR3 DNA: TGTGCCGCGAGGGGGACTGGACAGGGCCGGTACGAGCAGTACTTC

V gene: TRBV19
J gene: TRBJ1-5
D gene: .
clone size: .
CDR3 protein: CASSSRDGGNQPQHF
CDR3 DNA: TGTGCCAGTAGTTCACGGGATGGGGGCAATCAGCCCCAGCATTTT

V gene: TRBV4-3
J gene: TRBJ1-1
D gene: .
clone size: many
CDR3 protein: CASSQGGLTNAEAFF
CDR3 DNA: TGCGCCAGCAGCCAAGGGGGACTGACGAACGCTGAAGCTTTCTTT

V gene: TRBV20-1
J gene: TRBJ2-7
D gene: .
clone size: few
CDR3 protein: CSARDRGGGEQYF
CDR3 DNA: TGCAGTGCTAGAGATCGAGGGGGGGGCGAGCAGTACTTC

V gene: TRBV7-8
J gene: TRBJ2-5
D gene: .
clone size: many
CDR3 protein: CASSLGTSLTQETQYF
CDR3 DNA: TGTGCCAGCAGCTTAGGAACCAGCCTTACCCAAGAGACCCAGTACTTC

V gene: TRBV19
J gene: TRBJ2-1
D gene: TRBD2
clone size: .
CDR3 protein: CASSIQAGGYNEQFF
CDR3 DNA: TGTGCCAGTAGTATACAAGCGGGAGGCTACAATGAGCAGTTCTTC

V gene: TRBV9
J gene: TRBJ2-2
D gene: .
clone size: few
CDR3 protein: CASSVDVSGDGELFF
CDR3 DNA: TGTGCCAGCAGCGTAGACGTTTCGGGTGACGGGGAGCTGTTTTTT

V gene: TRBV9
J gene: TRBJ2-1
D gene: TRBD2
clone size: .
CDR3 protein: CASSPGTSEYNEQFF
CDR3 DNA: TGTGCCAGCAGCCCGGGGACTAGCGAATACAATGAGCAGTTCTTC

V gene: TRBV11-2
J gene: TRBJ1-4
D gene: TRBD1
clone size: many
CDR3 protein: CASSPRDRVNEKLFF
CDR3 DNA: TGTGCCAGCAGCCCTAGGGACAGGGTGAATGAAAAACTGTTTTTT

V gene: TRBV13
J gene: TRBJ2-1
D gene: .
clone size: once
CDR3 protein: CASSLAGASVRSSYNEQFF
CDR3 DNA: TGTGCCAGCAGCTTAGCCGGTGCATCGGTACGGAGCTCCTACAATGAGCAGTTCTTC

V gene: TRBV5-1
J gene: TRBJ1-2
D gene: .
clone size: .
CDR3 protein: CASSLQGNLYGYTF
CDR3 DNA: TGCGCCAGCAGCTTGCAGGGGAACCTCTATGGCTACACCTTC

V gene: TRBV6-1
J gene: TRBJ1-1
D gene: TRBD1
clone size: many
CDR3 protein: CASSIDRGRTEAFF
CDR3 DNA: TGTGCCAGCAGTATTGACAGGGGAAGAACTGAAGCTTTCTTT

V gene: TRBV10-2
J gene: TRBJ1-1
D gene: TRBD1
clone size: .
CDR3 protein: CASTDPGQGEAFF
CDR3 DNA: TGCGCCAGCACAGATCCGGGACAGGGTGAAGCTTTCTTT

V gene: TRBV12-3/TRBV12-4
J gene: TRBJ2-5
D gene: .
clone size: many
CDR3 protein: CASSLRTAGETQYF
CDR3 DNA: TGTGCCAGCAGTTTAAGGACTGCTGGAGAGACCCAGTACTTC

V gene: TRBV12-3/TRBV12-4
J gene: TRBJ2-2
D gene: .
clone size: .
CDR3 protein: CASSGVGGIAGELFF
CDR3 DNA: TGTGCCAGCAGCGGAGTCGGAGGCATTGCCGGGGAGCTGTTTTTT

V gene: TRBV10-3
J gene: TRBJ2-1
D gene: TRBD2
clone size: few
CDR3 protein: CAISETVAGLNEQFF
CDR3 DNA: TGTGCCATCAGTGAGACCGTAGCGGGGTTGAATGAGCAGTTCTTC

V gene: TRBV11-2
J gene: TRBJ2-3
D gene: TRBD2
clone size: many
CDR3 protein: CASSATSGSTDTQYF
CDR3 DNA: TGTGCCAGCAGCGCCACTAGCGGTAGCACAGATACGCAGTATTTT

V gene: TRBV11-3
J gene: TRBJ2-3
D gene: .
clone size: many
CDR3 protein: CASSLHGGYTDTQYF
CDR3 DNA: TGTGCCAGCAGCTTGCACGGCGGTTACACAGATACGCAGTATTTT

V gene: TRBV28
J gene: TRBJ1-1
D gene: .
clone size: many
CDR3 protein: CASSLAYHTEAFF
CDR3 DNA: TGTGCCAGCAGTTTGGCCTATCACACTGAAGCTTTCTTT

V gene: TRBV4-1
J gene: TRBJ1-5
D gene: TRBD1
clone size: .
CDR3 protein: CASSLQQGVNQPQHF
CDR3 DNA: TGCGCCAGCAGCCTTCAACAGGGGGTGAATCAGCCCCAGCATTTT

V gene: TRBV2
J gene: TRBJ2-7
D gene: TRBD1
clone size: many
CDR3 protein: CASNGWRTGDLRGLGKQYF
CDR3 DNA: TGTGCCAGCAACGGATGGAGGACAGGAGACTTACGAGGGTTGGGGAAGCAGTACTTC

V gene: TRBV6-2/TRBV6-3
J gene: TRBJ2-7
D gene: .
clone size: .
CDR3 protein: CASSTPWQGSAYEQYF
CDR3 DNA: TGTGCCAGCAGTACCCCTTGGCAGGGGTCAGCCTACGAGCAGTACTTC

V gene: TRBV5-1
J gene: TRBJ1-3
D gene: .
clone size: .
CDR3 protein: CASSLGTDNISGNTIYF
CDR3 DNA: TGCGCCAGCAGCTTGGGGACAGATAACATCTCTGGAAACACCATATATTTT

V gene: TRBV13
J gene: TRBJ2-7
D gene: .
clone size: once
CDR3 protein: CASSSSPHGSYEQYF
CDR3 DNA: TGTGCCAGCAGCTCCTCCCCACATGGATCCTACGAGCAGTACTTC

V gene: TRBV11-2
J gene: TRBJ2-1
D gene: TRBD1
clone size: many
CDR3 protein: CASSPGGQGRNEQFF
CDR3 DNA: TGTGCCAGCAGCCCCGGGGGACAGGGACGCAATGAGCAGTTCTTC

V gene: TRBV4-1
J gene: TRBJ1-2
D gene: .
clone size: many
CDR3 protein: CASSQGTDSDYGYTF
CDR3 DNA: TGCGCCAGCAGCCAAGGGACAGACTCAGACTATGGCTACACCTTC

V gene: TRBV7-2
J gene: TRBJ1-2
D gene: .
clone size: many
CDR3 protein: CASSPDSDRSGYTF
CDR3 DNA: TGTGCCAGCAGCCCAGATAGCGACAGGAGCGGCTACACCTTC

V gene: TRBV20-1
J gene: TRBJ2-6
D gene: .
clone size: .
CDR3 protein: CSALRLTGANVLTF
CDR3 DNA: TGCAGTGCTCTCCGACTGACTGGGGCCAACGTCCTGACTTTC

V gene: TRBV20-1
J gene: TRBJ2-3
D gene: TRBD2
clone size: few
CDR3 protein: CSARAILAGHTDTQYF
CDR3 DNA: TGCAGTGCTAGAGCCATACTAGCGGGACACACAGATACGCAGTATTTT

V gene: TRBV28
J gene: TRBJ2-4
D gene: .
clone size: .
CDR3 protein: CASSRRGAGKNILYF
CDR3 DNA: TGTGCCAGCAGCCGACGGGGGGCTGGCAAAAACATTCTGTACTTC

V gene: TRBV9
J gene: TRBJ2-5
D gene: TRBD1
clone size: few
CDR3 protein: CASSTRDSLQTQYF
CDR3 DNA: TGTGCCAGCAGCACCCGGGACAGCCTCCAGACCCAGTACTTC

V gene: TRBV4-1
J gene: TRBJ2-1
D gene: .
clone size: few
CDR3 protein: CASSQVHPSYNEQFF
CDR3 DNA: TGCGCCAGCAGCCAAGTGCATCCTTCCTACAATGAGCAGTTCTTC

V gene: TRBV2
J gene: TRBJ2-1
D gene: .
clone size: many
CDR3 protein: CASSEVGESSYNEQFF
CDR3 DNA: TGTGCCAGCAGTGAAGTCGGGGAGAGCTCCTACAATGAGCAGTTCTTC

V gene: TRBV5-1
J gene: TRBJ2-7
D gene: .
clone size: .
CDR3 protein: CASSMGAVSEQYF
CDR3 DNA: TGCGCCAGCAGCATGGGGGCGGTCTCCGAGCAGTACTTC

V gene: TRBV28
J gene: TRBJ2-5
D gene: TRBD1
clone size: many
CDR3 protein: CASSATGAETQYF
CDR3 DNA: TGTGCCAGCAGCGCTACAGGGGCAGAGACCCAGTACTTC

V gene: TRBV9
J gene: TRBJ2-1
D gene: .
clone size: many
CDR3 protein: CASSERTDNEQFF
CDR3 DNA: TGTGCCAGCAGCGAACGGACGGACAATGAGCAGTTCTTC

V gene: TRBV7-6
J gene: TRBJ2-7
D gene: TRBD1
clone size: .
CDR3 protein: CASSGTGFSYEQYF
CDR3 DNA: TGTGCCAGCAGCGGGACAGGGTTTTCCTACGAGCAGTACTTC

V gene: TRBV11-2
J gene: TRBJ2-3
D gene: TRBD2
clone size: many
CDR3 protein: CASSLVLRGGTDTQYF
CDR3 DNA: TGTGCCAGCAGCTTAGTCTTGCGGGGGGGCACAGATACGCAGTATTTT

V gene: TRBV19
J gene: TRBJ2-3
D gene: .
clone size: .
CDR3 protein: CASMMAATNLDTQYF
CDR3 DNA: TGTGCCAGTATGATGGCGGCCACCAATTTGGATACGCAGTATTTT

V gene: TRBV2
J gene: TRBJ1-4
D gene: TRBD1
clone size: many
CDR3 protein: CASATGTGPEKLFF
CDR3 DNA: TGTGCCAGCGCCACCGGGACAGGGCCTGAAAAACTGTTTTTT

V gene: TRBV5-1
J gene: TRBJ1-2
D gene: .
clone size: many
CDR3 protein: CASSLGLQGSYTF
CDR3 DNA: TGCGCCAGCAGCTTAGGGCTCCAGGGTAGCTACACCTTC

V gene: TRBV24-1
J gene: TRBJ1-5
D gene: .
clone size: many
CDR3 protein: CATHNPPGPQHF
CDR3 DNA: TGTGCCACCCATAACCCACCGGGGCCCCAGCATTTT

V gene: TRBV12-3/TRBV12-4
J gene: TRBJ2-3
D gene: TRBD1
clone size: many
CDR3 protein: CASSRDSADTQYF
CDR3 DNA: TGTGCCAGCAGCAGGGACAGTGCTGATACGCAGTATTTT